Following are 28 T cell receptor beta chains from one sample sequenced in a study of T cell clonality in common variable immunodeficiency. Libraries were prepared by immunoSEQ multiplex PCR; TCRdb keeps only in-frame clonotypes and omits some of them. The sample yields about 60,000 clones, without any singletons. The sequenced sample was peripheral blood mononuclear cells. These receptors came from a person aged 18-70 years in good health.

This clone occurred many times. The missing CDR3 end, 3 residues past where the read stops, is filled in from the germline J gene. This chain joins TRBV18 and TRBJ2-3; 13 nucleotides match TRBD2. The CDR3 loop spans 14 amino acids. V lost 5 bases, J lost 5 bases, and 1 base stayed unmatched. Germline-derived CDR1 and CDR2 are KGHSH and LQKENI. The CDR3 protein is CASSTSGREDTQYF. CDR3 bases read: TGTGCCAGCTCAACTAGCGGGAGGGAAGATACG.

This clone has at least ten counts. The read terminates 3 residues before the CDR3 end, so the remaining end is supplied by the germline J gene. The chain has TRBV5-4 and TRBJ1-2, with D perhaps matching TRBD1 (5 bases). Germline V gene data show CDR1 as SGHNT and CDR2 as YYREEE (reference sequence). With 3 bases removed from V and 3 bases from J, the gap between germline ends came to 15 bases. CDR3 length: 15 residues. The sequenced CDR3 bases are TGTGCCAGCAGCTCCTCCAAAGGGGAGGACTATGGC. Its translation is CASSSSKGEDYG. The complete CDR3 reads CASSSSKGEDYGYTF.

In its sample, this clone was seen many times. Read data end 3 residues before the CDR3 end; the end is taken from the germline J gene. The gene calls are TRBV5-1 and TRBJ2-2; 11 bases fit TRBD2. The J segment lost 7 bases and the V segment lost 4 bases, leaving 9 bases of the junction unmatched. This CDR3 is 16 amino acids long. CDR1 is SGHRS, CDR2 YFSETQ, per germline. The sequenced part of the CDR3 DNA is TGCGCCAGCAGCCTCCTGACTAGCGGGGCGGTCGGGGAG. It translates to CASSLLTSGAVGE. The entire CDR3 reads CASSLLTSGAVGELFF.

This clone was found many times. The DNA ends 3 residues before the CDR3 does, and the rest of the CDR3 is filled in from the germline J gene. The V gene is TRBV5-1, the J gene TRBJ1-1; D gene unclear. The germline gives CDR1 SGHRS, CDR2 YFSETQ. The CDR3 is 13 amino acids. V gave up 2 bases and J gave up 1 base, with 6 bases separating them. The CDR3 DNA, read in part, is TGCGCCAGCAGCTTCCAGGAGAACACTGAA. Amino acids: CASSFQENTE. The whole CDR3 sequence reads CASSFQENTEAFF.

This clone was seen repeatedly, ten times or more. The sequence runs out 3 residues before the end of the CDR3; the remainder is reconstructed from the germline J gene. This chain joins TRBV29-1 and TRBJ2-7; unclear D gene. The CDR3 sequence is 14 residues long. Trimming took 4 bases from V and 3 from J, leaving 16 bases between them. The germline gives CDR1 SQVTM, CDR2 ANQGSEA. CDR3 bases read: TGCAGCGTTGTATTCGAGCTGACGGGCTACGAG. Translating it yields CSVVFELTGYE. The complete CDR3 sequence is CSVVFELTGYEQYF.

This clone was counted at least ten times. The read finishes 3 residues shy of the CDR3 end, and the germline J gene is used to complete it. V gene TRBV2 combines with J gene TRBJ2-5, with D tentatively TRBD1 (5 bases). Trimming pared 4 bases from V and 1 base from J, leaving 10 bases between. The CDR3 sequence is 14 residues long. Germline CDR1 SNHLY, CDR2 FYNNEI. Incomplete CDR3 DNA: TGTGCCAGCAGTGTAAGGGGCCCCCAAGAGACC. The encoded protein is CASSVRGPQET. The whole CDR3 is CASSVRGPQETQYF.

There are many counts of this clone. The read gets to within 3 residues of the CDR3 end, and the germline J gene fills in the rest. This chain connects TRBV6-2 or TRBV6-3 to TRBJ2-4; TRBD1 matches 8 bases. V was pared by 5 bases and J by 6 bases, with 9 bases of the junction left unmatched. The germline V gene has CDR1 MNHEY and CDR2 SVGEGT. This CDR3 has 15 residues. CDR3 bases read: TGTGCCAGCAGTAATACAGGGGGAAGGGTAAACATT. It translates to CASSNTGGRVNI. In full, the CDR3 reads CASSNTGGRVNIQYF.

This clone was recorded many times. The read terminates 3 residues ahead of where the CDR3 ends, so the germline J gene completes it. The chain recombines TRBV5-1 with TRBJ1-6; TRBD1 agrees at 8 bases. After removal of 3 bases from V and 6 bases from J, the junction contained 5 bases not matched to a gene. The CDR3 covers 15 residues. The V gene's germline CDR1 is SGHRS and CDR2 YFSETQ. Partial CDR3 DNA: TGCGCCAGCAGCTCCTTTGGACAGGGTAATTCACCC. Amino acid sequence: CASSSFGQGNSP. The CDR3 reads in full as CASSSFGQGNSPLHF.

This clone was counted at least ten times. The read terminates 3 residues ahead of where the CDR3 ends, so the germline J gene completes it. This chain links TRBV20-1 with TRBJ2-3; D may correspond to TRBD1 or TRBD2 (7 bases each). The CDR3 runs 13 residues. CDR1 is DFQATT, CDR2 SNEGSKA, per germline (reference sequence). V was clipped by 3 bases and J by 6 bases, with 13 bases between them. The sequenced CDR3 bases are TGCAGTGCTAGGGGGAGGGGGCCTGATACG. Translation: CSARGRGPDT. The full-length CDR3 reads as CSARGRGPDTQYF.

This clone has ten or more counts. Coverage ceases 3 residues before the CDR3 finishes, and the germline J gene fills in the end. The chain uses TRBV20-1 and TRBJ1-1; D gene uncertain. Germline CDR1 DFQATT, CDR2 SNEGSKA (reference sequence). The germline V and J ends were trimmed by 4 bases and 7 bases, with 10 bases remaining between them. This CDR3 region has 11 residues. The CDR3 bases that were read are TGCAGTGCTAACGAAGCGCTTGAA. The encoded protein is CSANEALE. The CDR3 reads in full as CSANEALEAFF.

At least ten counts were recorded for this clone. The read ends 3 residues before the CDR3 terminus; that terminus is restored from the germline J gene. The V call is TRBV28, the J call TRBJ2-7; maybe TRBD2 (5 bases). CDR3 length: 12 amino acids. Deletions cut 3 bases from V and 6 bases from J, with 9 bases between. Per germline, CDR1 MDHEN and CDR2 SYDVKM. Partial CDR3 DNA: TGTGCCAGCAGTTTTCGGGGTCTCGAG. Translation gives CASSFRGLE. The entire CDR3 sequence reads CASSFRGLEQYF.

This clone was seen at least ten times. The CDR3 goes on 3 residues after the read ends, and that part is filled in from the germline J gene. V is TRBV5-6 and J is TRBJ1-2; D may be TRBD1 (6 bases). V was clipped by 3 bases and J by 0 bases, with 9 bases between them. CDR3 length: 14 residues. Germline V gene data show CDR1 as SGHDT and CDR2 as YYEEEE. The CDR3 sequence: CASSSGVANYGYTF. The sequenced part of the CDR3 DNA is TGTGCCAGCAGCTCAGGGGTAGCTAACTATGGC.

In this sample, this clone turned up many times. The sequenced fragment ends 3 residues before the CDR3 boundary, so the rest is inferred from the germline J gene. The gene calls are TRBV23-1 and TRBJ2-7; 8 bases match TRBD1. TRBV23-1 is filed as an ORF, its function uncertain. The CDR3 sequence is 15 residues long. Unmatched junction bases numbered 11, after V lost 10 bases and J lost 0 bases. The CDR3 bases that were read are TGCGCCAACACAGGGGGGAGAACAAACTCCTACGAG. Translating gives CANTGGRTNSYE. The whole CDR3 region reads CANTGGRTNSYEQYF.

This clone was seen repeatedly, ten times or more. The DNA ends 3 residues before the CDR3 does, and the rest of the CDR3 is filled in from the germline J gene. Other nucleotide sequences in the sample specify the same CDR3. The chain carries TRBV30 and TRBJ2-5, with 8 positions matching TRBD2. In germline, CDR1 is GTSNPN, CDR2 SVGIG (reference sequence). Unmatched junction bases numbered 3, after V lost 5 bases and J lost 1 base. This CDR3 contains 13 residues. CDR3 protein: CAWVGGGQETQYF. The DNA read from the CDR3 is TGTGCCTGGGTCGGGGGGGGCCAAGAGACC.

This clone appeared many times. The CDR3 is cut off 3 residues early in the read; its end comes from the germline J gene. The V and J genes are TRBV19 and TRBJ2-1, with 11 bases fitting TRBD2. CDR3 size: 16 residues. The germline gives CDR1 LNHDA, CDR2 SQIVND (reference sequence). J gave up 8 bases and V 1 base, and 7 bases lay outside the gene matches. CDR3 protein: CASSIGPSGRRHEQFF. CDR3 DNA (partial): TGTGCCAGTAGTATAGGCCCTAGCGGGAGGCGGCATGAG.

Note on this clone: The missing CDR3 end, 3 residues past where the read stops, is filled in from the germline J gene. This chain connects TRBV5-1 to TRBJ2-1; a possible D gene is TRBD2 (6 bases). CDR3 length: 14 amino acids. Trimming removed 5 bases at V and 0 bases at J, with 9 bases between. Germline values: CDR1 SGHRS, CDR2 YFSETQ. The CDR3 reads CASSSGSSYNEQFF. CDR3 bases read: TGCGCCAGCAGTAGCGGAAGCTCCTACAATGAG.

This clone was recorded many times. The read finishes 3 residues shy of the CDR3 end, and the germline J gene is used to complete it. This chain links TRBV5-1 with TRBJ2-5; D is uncertain. Deletions cut 0 bases from V and 5 bases from J, with 17 bases between. CDR1 and CDR2 from the germline V gene are SGHRS and YFSETQ. The CDR3 has 16 amino acids. The sequenced part of the CDR3 DNA is TGCGCCAGCAGCTTGGCCGGCGCGGCAGCCCCGGAGACC. Translated, it gives CASSLAGAAAPET. The CDR3 reads in full as CASSLAGAAAPETQYF. Drawing the rest from reference TRBV5-1 and TRBJ2-5, the complete variable domain is KAGVTQTPRYLIKTRGQQVTLSCSPISGHRSVSWYQQTPGQGLQFLFEYFSETQRNKGNFPGRFSGRQFSNSRSEMNVSTLELGDSALYLCASSLAGAAAPETQYFGPGTRLLVL.

This clone was picked up many times. The CDR3 here is CASSEGVAGELFF. CDR3 DNA, as far as it was read: TGTGCCAGCTCGGAGGGGGTAGCCGGGGAG. The chain is built from TRBV18 and TRBJ2-2; D tentatively fits TRBD1 or TRBD2 (6 bases each). Sequencing ends 3 residues short of the CDR3 end; the germline J gene provides the rest. Germline V gene data show CDR1 as KGHSH and CDR2 as LQKENI. The CDR3 has 13 residues. The ends were cut back, 6 bases at V and 6 bases at J, with 11 bases in the middle.

This clone was seen at least ten times. The read terminates 3 residues before the CDR3 end, so the remaining end is supplied by the germline J gene. The chain employs TRBV2 and TRBJ2-7, with a possible D match to TRBD2 (6 bases). The CDR3 is 12 amino acids. Between the trimmed V and J ends, which lost 7 bases and 6 bases, there was a span of 13 bases. CDR1 is SNHLY and CDR2 is FYNNEI in the germline V gene. The CDR3 spells CASISTRIEQYF. Partial CDR3 DNA: TGTGCCAGCATTTCGACTAGGATCGAG.

This clone was observed at least ten times. The CDR3 end is not reached by the read, which stops 3 residues before it; the germline J gene fills it in. The chain uses TRBV7-9 and TRBJ1-4; weak D call: TRBD1 (5 bases). The CDR3 is 12 residues long. Trimming stripped 3 bases from V and 6 bases from J, with 5 bases between. Germline V gene data show CDR1 as SEHNR and CDR2 as FQNEAQ (reference sequence). Here the CDR3 reads CASSLTDEKLFF. The sequenced CDR3 bases are TGTGCCAGCAGCTTGACAGATGAAAAA.

This clone showed up many times. The CDR3 goes on 3 residues after the read ends, and that part is filled in from the germline J gene. The chain recombines TRBV13 with TRBJ1-5, with a weak D call TRBD1 (6 bases). The CDR3 sequence is 15 residues long. CDR1 and CDR2 (germline): PRHDT, FYEKMQ (reference sequence). Trimming shortened V by 4 bases and J by 2 bases, and 12 bases separated the two germline ends. CDR3 protein: CASSSARQGNQPQHF. CDR3 bases read: TGTGCCAGCAGCTCCGCACGACAGGGCAATCAGCCC.

This clone was observed many times. The read ends 3 residues before the CDR3 terminus; that terminus is restored from the germline J gene. This sequence joins TRBV30 and TRBJ1-1, with D possibly matching TRBD1 (5 bases). The germline V and J ends were trimmed by 5 bases and 4 bases, with 11 bases remaining between them. Germline CDR1 GTSNPN, CDR2 SVGIG (reference sequence). The CDR3 spans 12 residues. CDR3 bases read: TGTGCCTGGGGACATCTGGGCACTGAA. It codes for CAWGHLGTE. Given in full, the CDR3 is CAWGHLGTEAFF.

This clone was recorded many times. The read ends 3 residues before the CDR3 terminus; that terminus is restored from the germline J gene. The V gene is TRBV2, the J gene TRBJ1-2; 7 bases are shared with TRBD1. CDR1 and CDR2 from the germline V gene are SNHLY and FYNNEI. Trimming took 6 bases from V and 2 from J; bases not matched to a gene: 3. The CDR3 contains 13 residues. The CDR3 loop is CASRGTVNYGYTF. The sequenced part of the CDR3 DNA is TGTGCCAGCAGGGGGACAGTCAACTATGGC.

This clone was seen ten or more times. The CDR3 is cut off 3 residues early in the read; its end comes from the germline J gene. The V call is TRBV7-9, the J call TRBJ2-5; D perhaps matches TRBD1 (6 bases). Trimming pared 3 bases from V and 1 base from J, leaving 12 bases between. The CDR3 covers 15 residues. Looked up from germline, CDR1 is SEHNR and CDR2 is FQNEAQ (reference sequence). The covered CDR3 bases are TGTGCCAGCAGCTTGGCCCGGGACACCCAAGAGACC. This sequence encodes CASSLARDTQET. The entire CDR3 reads CASSLARDTQETQYF.

This clone has ten or more counts. The CDR3 goes on 3 residues after the read ends, and that part is filled in from the germline J gene. The genes are TRBV20-1 and TRBJ2-3; 7 nucleotides line up with TRBD2. The CDR3 is made up of 14 amino acids. Germline CDR1 is DFQATT and CDR2 is SNEGSKA (reference sequence). V trimming: 5 bases; J trimming: 1 base; junction bases outside the gene matches: 6. The CDR3 reads CSAFHSGRTDTQYF. The sequenced part of the CDR3 DNA is TGCAGTGCTTTCCATAGCGGGCGCACAGATACG.

There are many counts of this clone. The read gets to within 3 residues of the CDR3 end, and the germline J gene fills in the rest. V usage is TRBV29-1 and J usage is TRBJ2-2, with 7 bases lining up with TRBD2. CDR1 and CDR2 from the germline V gene are SQVTM and ANQGSEA. CDR3 length: 13 amino acids. J lost 1 base, V lost 7 bases, and 3 bases had no gene match. This CDR3 is CSALAENTGELFF. Incomplete CDR3 DNA: TGCAGCGCTCTAGCGGAGAACACCGGGGAG.

This clone was picked up many times. At one end the junction does not follow the germline gene, possibly because of a read error. The sequenced fragment ends 3 residues before the CDR3 boundary, so the rest is inferred from the germline J gene. J is TRBJ1-1 and V is TRBV30, with D maybe TRBD1 (5 bases). The germline V gene has CDR1 GTSNPN and CDR2 SVGIG (reference sequence). CDR3 length equals 12 residues. The sequenced part of the CDR3 DNA is TGCGCCGGGGGTGACCGAGGCACTGAA. Protein: CAGGDRGTE. The CDR3, in full, reads CAGGDRGTEAFF.

This clone was counted ten times or more. The read comes to an end 3 residues before the CDR3 does, leaving the germline J gene to fill in the end. V gene TRBV7-9 combines with J gene TRBJ2-7, with D unresolved. Trimming removed 0 bases from V and 0 bases from J, with 6 bases in between. This CDR3 spans 14 amino acids. In germline, CDR1 is SEHNR, CDR2 FQNEAQ (reference sequence). CDR3: CASSLAGYSYEQYF. CDR3 DNA (partial): TGTGCCAGCAGCTTAGCAGGGTACTCCTACGAG.